This T cell receptor beta chain emerged from a study of cytomegalovirus exposure and HLA in healthy donors. The study's findings and limits: Some V segments, TRBV6-2 and TRBV6-3 among them, were indistinguishable and were therefore excluded. The authors later found TCR association rates varying by HLA locus, with DRB1 most and HLA-C fewest.

Between the trimmed V and J ends, which lost 5 bases and 2 bases, there was a span of 7 bases. The CDR3 has 11 amino acids. Germline assignment: CDR1 GTSNPN and CDR2 SVGIG (reference sequence). Details on this clone: Antigen unknown.

Researchers ran the PCR with 60 Vbeta and 13 Jbeta primers. Only in-frame clones appear in the TCRdb table, and some are missing; sequencing was by immunoSEQ multiplex PCR. There are 150,000 to 200,000 clones in the sample; about four fifths occur only once, and 13% to 15% lies in the top ten. Material for sequencing was PBMCs. The chain is built from TRBV30 and TRBJ2-7; no clear D. This clonotype was sampled from a woman aged 25 to 39 in good health and CMV-seropositive. The CDR3 DNA follows: TGTGCCTGGGGCACCACCTACGAGCAGTACTTC. It translates to CAWGTTYEQYF.